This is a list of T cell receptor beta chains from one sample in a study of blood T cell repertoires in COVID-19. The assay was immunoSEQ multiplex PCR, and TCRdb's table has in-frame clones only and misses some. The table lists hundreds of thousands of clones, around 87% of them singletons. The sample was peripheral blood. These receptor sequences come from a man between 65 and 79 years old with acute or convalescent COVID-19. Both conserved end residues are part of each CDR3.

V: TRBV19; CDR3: CASSIQGLENQPQHF
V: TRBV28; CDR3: CASTDREYGYTF
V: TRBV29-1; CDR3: CSVGDIGRQPQHF
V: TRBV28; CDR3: CASSPLWGGRTEAFF
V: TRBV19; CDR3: CASSIGGTANTEAFF
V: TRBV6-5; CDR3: CASKREALDTQYF
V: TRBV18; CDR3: CASSQGGLNYGYTF
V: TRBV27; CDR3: CASLGTSNQPQHF
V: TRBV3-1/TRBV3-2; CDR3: CASTLAGGLETQYF
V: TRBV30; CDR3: CAYSTSGGTYEQYF
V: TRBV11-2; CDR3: CASSRGTGIAYEQYF
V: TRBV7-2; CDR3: CASSPGDYSEQYF
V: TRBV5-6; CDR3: CASSLMTSISGELFF
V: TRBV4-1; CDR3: CASSLLRGRQETQYF
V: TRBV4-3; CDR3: CASSPELRVEAFF
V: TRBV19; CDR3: CASSMGTAANTEAFF
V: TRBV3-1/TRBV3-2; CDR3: CASSSTGVILNTEAFF
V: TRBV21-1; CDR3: CASQGGPNNEQFF
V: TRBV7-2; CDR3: CASRDIRRADTQYF
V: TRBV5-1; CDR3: CASSQGQAQETQYF
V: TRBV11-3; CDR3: CASSPSGSSTDTQYF
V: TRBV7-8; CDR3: CASSPGRENTQYF
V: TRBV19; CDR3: CASRGQRYDGYTF
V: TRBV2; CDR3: CASRAHIYEQYF
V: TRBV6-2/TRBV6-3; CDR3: CASSYERQYEQYF
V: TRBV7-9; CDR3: CASQMGASPYNEQFF
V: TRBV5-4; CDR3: CASSLKPQGAREKLFF
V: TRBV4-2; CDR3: CASSLFLQTENYGYTF
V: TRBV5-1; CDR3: CASSLARRGQETQYF
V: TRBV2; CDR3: CASREDRATEQFF
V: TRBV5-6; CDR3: CASSLGVGTLF
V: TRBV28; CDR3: CASSSSGGMKTQYF
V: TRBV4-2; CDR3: CASSPKTGEGYGYTF
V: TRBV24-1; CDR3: CATSLGSRERGTDTQYF
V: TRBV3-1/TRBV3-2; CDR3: CASSPTNTGRGSTEAFF
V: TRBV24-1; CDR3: CATNPGLQDNEQFF
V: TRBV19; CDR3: CASSLGGSGILDTQYF
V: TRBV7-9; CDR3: CASTYIAGDEQFF
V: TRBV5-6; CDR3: CASSLMRVNQPQHF
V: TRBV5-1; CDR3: CASSFTHNEQFF
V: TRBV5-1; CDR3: CASSLGESSYNSPLHF
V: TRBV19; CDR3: CASGRQGLLNEKLFF
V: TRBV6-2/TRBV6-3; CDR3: CASSYSSSAGGYNEQFF
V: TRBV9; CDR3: CASSVAGGSYNEQFF
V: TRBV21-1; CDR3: CASSKERDCGDTQYF
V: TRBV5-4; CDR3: CASSLQGGDEKLFF
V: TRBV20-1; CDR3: CSASFSLSGNTIYF
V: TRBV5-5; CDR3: CASSLSIGQGKSEQYF
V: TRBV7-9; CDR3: CASSPQGAFQPQHF
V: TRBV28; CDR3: CASRTGGGVYNEQFF